This T cell receptor beta chain was retrieved from a study of Tregs in tolerant kidney transplant recipients. CD4+CD25+CD127- Tregs, CD4+CD25- non-Tregs, CD4 and CD8 cells were sorted. Regarding this clone: Its specificity is unknown.

Sequencing was performed with immunoSEQ multiplex PCR; in TCRdb, only in-frame clones are kept and a portion is missing. Altogether about 240,000 clones are present, 80% to 85% being singletons, with the ten largest covering 0.5% to 0.65%. General observations from the study: The most relevant donor-specific Treg TCRbeta repertoire apparently came from expansion with activated donor B cells.

The CDR3 covers 15 residues. The V gene end was trimmed by 4 bases and the J gene end by 2 bases; junction bases not matched to a gene: 3. Per germline, CDR1 SGHRS and CDR2 YFSETQ. This TCR came from a human donor in good health. Sequenced input: CD4+ T cells from blood. This chain links TRBV5-1 with TRBJ2-2; the match to TRBD1 covers 9 bases. The CDR3 DNA is TGCGCCAGCAGCAGGGGACAGGGTAACACCGGGGAGCTGTTTTTT. It yields the protein CASSRGQGNTGELFF.